The sequence of this TCR beta chain was determined in a study of blood T cell repertoires in COVID-19. In the original analysis: How many nucleated cells were present was estimated from reference gene primer amplification. Sequenced by immunoSEQ multiplex PCR; TCRdb stores in-frame clones only, minus some. From that table come the V and J calls and clone size; the DNA was used to work out D and trimming. The table includes roughly 100,000 clones, 70% to 90% detected once. Germline V CDR1 and CDR2: MNHNS, SASEGT. Unmatched junction bases numbered 6, after V lost 3 bases and J lost 2 bases. This CDR3 comprises 15 residues.

Sequencing was performed on peripheral blood. This TCR derives from a man aged 50 to 60 with active or convalescent COVID-19. The chain couples TRBV6-1 to TRBJ2-7; 8 bases are shared with TRBD1. CDR3 nucleotides: TGTGCCAGCAGTGAGTACACAGGGGGACCCTACGAGCAGTACTTC. Its translation: CASSEYTGGPYEQYF.